The 27 T cell receptor beta chains reported below all come from one sample, sequenced in a study of beta chain features in type 1 diabetes. The entirety of the isolated RNA underwent reverse transcription, so expressed TCRB transcripts were sequenced. Produced via immunoSEQ multiplex PCR; TCRdb's table is partial and in-frame only. The repertoire holds 200,000 to 300,000 clones, with 25% to 30% as singletons. The sample comprised central memory CD4+ T cells from blood. Every receptor here comes from a man aged 25-40 years in good health.

The table lists this clone with a few counts. The chain uses TRBV7-9 and TRBJ2-7; weak D call: TRBD2 (5 bases). Between the trimmed V and J ends, which lost 5 bases and 7 bases, there was a span of 18 bases. This CDR3 comprises 14 residues. CDR1 and CDR2 from the germline V gene are SEHNR and FQNEAQ (reference sequence). CDR3 in DNA: TGTGCCAGCAGCCTAGTGGCAGGTGAGGGAGAGCAGTACTTC. This encodes CASSLVAGEGEQYF. Full variable domain (remainder filled in from reference TRBV7-9 and TRBJ2-7): DTGVSQNPRHKITKRGQNVTFRCDPISEHNRLYWYRQTLGQGPEFLTYFQNEAQLEKSRLLSDRFSAERPKGSFSTLEIQRTEQGDSAMYLCASSLVAGEGEQYFGPGTRLTVT.

The CDR3 nucleotides read TGTGCCAGCAGTATAATGAACACTGAAGCTTTCTTT. This translates into CASSIMNTEAFF. The chain uses TRBV7-9 and TRBJ1-1; D is undetermined. The CDR3 extends over 12 amino acids. CDR1 is SEHNR and CDR2 is FQNEAQ in the germline V gene (reference sequence). Trimming pared 6 bases from V and 0 bases from J, leaving 5 bases between.

As to this clone: A read error is possible here, since a much larger clone lies one base away. The chain links TRBV6-5 to TRBJ2-3; unclear D gene. The CDR3 consists of 11 residues. The V and J ends lost 4 bases and 5 bases respectively, with 4 bases between them. Germline V gene data show CDR1 as MNHEY and CDR2 as SVGAGI. CDR3 sequence reads: CASSSRDTQYF. The CDR3 nucleotides read TGTGCCAGCAGTTCCAGAGATACGCAGTATTTT.

This sequence joins TRBV11-2 and TRBJ2-5; D is perhaps TRBD1 (6 bases). This CDR3 contains 16 residues. Trimming left V 4 bases short and J 5 bases short, with 20 bases between. The germline V gene has CDR1 SGHAT and CDR2 FQNNGV. CDR3 amino acids: CASSSLYGGVWETQYF. The CDR3, as DNA: TGTGCCAGCAGCTCGCTATATGGGGGCGTGTGGGAGACCCAGTACTTC.

The chain employs TRBV28 and TRBJ2-2; D remains ambiguous. The V end was cut by 4 bases, the J end by 4 bases, with 7 bases between. Germline lookup yields CDR1 MDHEN and CDR2 SYDVKM. CDR3 length: 13 residues. As DNA, the CDR3 is TGTGCCAGCAGTTCCTCCCCCACCGGGGAGCTGTTTTTT. This translates into CASSSSPTGELFF.

This clone appeared a few times. V usage is TRBV9 and J usage is TRBJ2-7; D gene uncertain. Deletions cut 3 bases from V and 2 bases from J, with 18 bases between. Germline V gives CDR1 SGDLS, CDR2 YYNGEE. This CDR3 is built from 16 residues. CDR3 coding DNA: TGTGCCAGCAGCGCTTCTGCTCAGTCAACCACCTACGAGCAGTACTTC. Protein sequence: CASSASAQSTTYEQYF. Filled out from reference TRBV9 and TRBJ2-7, the complete variable domain reads DSGVTQTPKHLITATGQRVTLRCSPRSGDLSVYWYQQSLDQGLQFLIQYYNGEERAKGNILERFSAQQFPDLHSELNLSSLELGDSALYFCASSASAQSTTYEQYFGPGTRLTVT.

The chain couples TRBV5-4 to TRBJ2-5; 7 bases are a match to TRBD1. This CDR3 spans 13 amino acids. Germline V gene data show CDR1 as SGHNT and CDR2 as YYREEE (reference sequence). V dropped 4 bases and J dropped 5; count of bases not matched to a gene: 5. CDR3 coding DNA: TGTGCCAGCAGCCTAGGGGGCCGGGAGACCCAGTACTTC. The encoded protein is CASSLGGRETQYF.

V and J are TRBV9 and TRBJ2-1, with TRBD2 matching over 12 bases. Germline assignment: CDR1 SGDLS and CDR2 YYNGEE. The CDR3 contains 15 residues. J lost 4 bases, V lost 4 bases, and 3 bases had no gene match. CDR3 loop: CASSYLAGGYNEQFF. The CDR3, as DNA: TGTGCCAGCAGCTATCTAGCGGGAGGGTACAATGAGCAGTTCTTC.

A remark on this clone: This CDR3 is also generated by other DNA sequences in the sample. The chain employs TRBV5-4 and TRBJ2-7; 13 nucleotides align to TRBD2. The germline V gene has CDR1 SGHNT and CDR2 YYREEE (reference sequence). With 4 bases clipped from V and 7 bases from J, the junction kept 8 bases outside the gene matches. CDR3 length equals 15 residues. The CDR3 DNA is TGTGCCAGCAGCCCCGGACTAGCGGGAGTCGGAGAGCAGTACTTC. Its protein product is CASSPGLAGVGEQYF. The full variable domain, rest sourced from reference TRBV5-4 and TRBJ2-7, is ETGVTQSPTHLIKTRGQQVTLRCSSQSGHNTVSWYQQALGQGPQFIFQYYREEENGRGNFPPRFSGLQFPNYSSELNVNALELDDSALYLCASSPGLAGVGEQYFGPGTRLTVT.

This clone was seen only a few times. Other DNA sequences within the sample encode an identical CDR3. V and J are TRBV30 and TRBJ1-1, with 7 bases matching TRBD1. After removal of 3 bases from V and 2 bases from J, the junction contained 3 bases not matched to a gene. The germline gives CDR1 GTSNPN, CDR2 SVGIG (reference sequence). This CDR3 has 13 amino acids. In nucleotides, the CDR3 is TGTGCCTGGAGCAGGGACAGCAACACTGAAGCTTTCTTT. It translates to CAWSRDSNTEAFF.

This chain connects TRBV29-1 to TRBJ2-5; 9 bases are a match to TRBD1. The junction had 11 bases not matched to a gene; V was cut back by 6 bases and J by 0 bases. This CDR3 region has 16 residues. Germline V gene lookup returns CDR1 SQVTM and CDR2 ANQGSEA. The CDR3 sequence: CSVARTGVGYQETQYF. The CDR3 DNA reads TGCAGCGTAGCAAGGACAGGGGTCGGGTACCAAGAGACCCAGTACTTC.

V is TRBV7-6 and J is TRBJ2-2; the D gene is possibly TRBD1 (6 bases). V lost 5 bases and J 3 bases, leaving 13 bases between the germline ends. The CDR3 extends over 15 amino acids. The V gene's germline CDR1 is SGHVS and CDR2 FNYEAQ. The CDR3 DNA follows: TGTGCCAGCAGCCCCAAGCCAGGGGACACCGGGGAGCTGTTTTTT. The encoded protein is CASSPKPGDTGELFF.

About this clone: A single base separates this from a much larger clone, so it may be a read error. Other DNA sequences within the sample encode an identical CDR3. This sequence joins TRBV27 and TRBJ2-3, with unresolved D. CDR1 and CDR2 (germline): MNHEY, SMNVEV (reference sequence). This CDR3 spans 11 amino acids. V was pared by 2 bases and J by 5 bases, with 2 bases between. DNA for the CDR3: TGTGCCAGCAGTTTAAGAGATACGCAGTATTTT. This translates into CASSLRDTQYF.

There are a few counts of this clone. The V and J genes are TRBV25-1 and TRBJ2-7; 15 positions match TRBD2. CDR3 length: 17 amino acids. V was pared by 6 bases and J by 2 bases, with 8 bases of the junction left unmatched. Germline CDR1 reads MGHDK; CDR2 reads SYGVNS. CDR3 protein: CASSLGLAGGSAYEQYF. In nucleotides, the CDR3 is TGTGCCAGCAGCCTCGGACTAGCGGGAGGGAGCGCCTACGAGCAGTACTTC.

This clone came up a few times. The same CDR3 can be traced to other DNA sequences in this sample. The chain links TRBV15 to TRBJ1-2; D ambiguous. V dropped 0 bases and J dropped 5 bases, with 4 bases sitting between them. Germline V gene lookup returns CDR1 LNHNV and CDR2 YYDKDF (reference sequence). CDR3 size: 12 residues. The CDR3 nucleotides read TGTGCCACCAGCAGAGATGGGTATGGCTACACCTTC. It yields the protein CATSRDGYGYTF.

There are a few counts of this clone. Here the CDR3 reads CSVFSGDYEQYF. CDR3 nucleotide sequence: TGCAGCGTTTTCAGCGGGGACTACGAGCAGTACTTC. This sequence joins TRBV29-1 and TRBJ2-7; 7 bases are shared with TRBD2. The ends lost 5 bases at V and 3 bases at J; junction bases unmatched: 4. Germline loops: CDR1 SQVTM, CDR2 ANQGSEA. This CDR3 spans 12 amino acids.

Only a few counts were recorded for this clone. The chain uses TRBV7-9 and TRBJ2-7; D might be TRBD1 (6 bases). CDR1 is SEHNR and CDR2 is FQNEAQ in the germline V gene (reference sequence). The CDR3 loop spans 13 amino acids. Trimming removed 4 bases at V and 9 bases at J, with 16 bases between. CDR3 DNA: TGTGCCAGCAGCTCTCAGACAGGCCCCCCGCAGTACTTC. Protein product: CASSSQTGPPQYF.

Only a few counts were recorded for this clone. The rearrangement joins TRBV7-8 to TRBJ1-4, with D uncertain. V was shortened by 5 bases and J by 5 bases, with 15 bases between the two germline ends. The CDR3 is 15 amino acids. Germline V lookup: CDR1 SGHVS, CDR2 FQNEAQ. CDR3 amino acids: CASSRHTGLNEKLFF. The DNA for the CDR3 is TGTGCCAGCAGCCGTCATACGGGGTTAAATGAAAAACTGTTTTTT.

The chain links TRBV2 to TRBJ2-6, with D hard to call. Germline loops: CDR1 SNHLY, CDR2 FYNNEI. The CDR3 extends over 14 amino acids. V lost 6 bases, J lost 0 bases, and 6 bases lay in between. Here the CDR3 DNA reads TGTGCCAGCAGGGCAGGCTCTGGGGCCAACGTCCTGACTTTC. Protein: CASRAGSGANVLTF.

This clone turned up a few times. The chain couples TRBV7-9 to TRBJ2-1, with TRBD2 identical over 11 bases. Germline trimming cut 4 bases from V and 3 bases from J; bases unmatched to any gene: 8. The germline CDR1 and CDR2 sequences are SEHNR and FQNEAQ (reference sequence). This CDR3 has 17 amino acids. The CDR3 sequence: CASSSSSTSGSYNEQFF. The CDR3 bases are TGTGCCAGCAGCTCCTCATCTACTAGCGGGAGCTACAATGAGCAGTTCTTC.

This clone appeared many times. The CDR3 DNA reads TGTGCCAGCAGAAACCGGGTCTTCAATCAGCCCCAGCATTTT. This encodes CASRNRVFNQPQHF. V is TRBV28 and J is TRBJ1-5, with D hard to call. From germline, CDR1 is MDHEN and CDR2 SYDVKM. Deletions cut 6 bases from V and 3 bases from J, with 12 bases between. The CDR3 has 14 residues.

This chain uses TRBV18 with TRBJ1-5; TRBD1 is a possible D gene (5 bases). This CDR3 has 13 amino acids. Looked up from germline, CDR1 is KGHSH and CDR2 is LQKENI. V lost 6 bases, J lost 5 bases, and 11 bases lay in between. The CDR3 region is CASSPEGDQPQHF. CDR3 coding DNA: TGTGCCAGCTCGCCCGAAGGGGATCAGCCCCAGCATTTT.

This chain joins TRBV20-1 and TRBJ2-5; no clear D. The CDR3 has 11 residues. Germline-derived CDR1 and CDR2 are DFQATT and SNEGSKA (reference sequence). V lost 6 bases, J lost 3 bases, and 8 bases lay in between. This CDR3 reads CSAHTEETQYF. CDR3 bases: TGCAGTGCCCATACCGAAGAGACCCAGTACTTC.

This clone was seen a handful of times. This chain joins TRBV6-5 and TRBJ2-7; tentatively, D is TRBD2 (5 bases). Per germline, CDR1 MNHEY and CDR2 SVGAGI. The CDR3 contains 13 residues. Trimming removed 2 bases at V and 6 bases at J, with 11 bases between. The CDR3 bases are TGTGCCAGCAGTTACGGGCTAGCTAGCGAGCAGTACTTC. Protein: CASSYGLASEQYF.

The J gene is TRBJ2-2, the V gene TRBV5-4; 10 nucleotides match TRBD1. The CDR3 sequence is 15 residues long. From germline, CDR1 is SGHNT and CDR2 YYREEE (reference sequence). The V gene end was trimmed by 5 bases and the J gene end by 3 bases; junction bases not matched to a gene: 4. CDR3 coding DNA: TGTGCCAGCAGGCGACAGGGGGCGGACACCGGGGAGCTGTTTTTT. Translation gives CASRRQGADTGELFF.

Only a few counts were recorded for this clone. The rearrangement links TRBV11-2 to TRBJ2-5; D assignment may be TRBD1 or TRBD2 (5 bases each). CDR3 length: 16 amino acids. V gave up 4 bases and J gave up 1 base, with 16 bases separating them. Germline CDR1 reads SGHAT; CDR2 reads FQNNGV. CDR3 nucleotides: TGTGCCAGCAGCTCATTGCGTAAGGGGACCCAAGAGACCCAGTACTTC. This codes for CASSSLRKGTQETQYF. Combining the CDR3 with reference TRBV11-2 and TRBJ2-5 gives the whole variable domain EAGVAQSPRYKIIEKRQSVAFWCNPISGHATLYWYQQILGQGPKLLIQFQNNGVVDDSQLPKDRFSAERLKGVDSTLKIQPAKLEDSAVYLCASSSLRKGTQETQYFGPGTRLLVL.

This clone has only a few counts. The rearrangement uses TRBV18 and TRBJ1-5; D ambiguous. V gave up 3 bases and J gave up 1 base, with 4 bases separating them. The germline gives CDR1 KGHSH, CDR2 LQKENI. The CDR3 consists of 13 residues. CDR3 protein: CASSPGSNQPQHF. CDR3 coding DNA: TGTGCCAGCTCACCGGGGAGCAATCAGCCCCAGCATTTT.